This TCR beta chain was found in a study of vaccination and CD4 T cells after COVID-19. Study-wide context: Convalescent cases consisted of six males and four females, of whom two were Hispanic. Median draw time for post-COVID samples was under 120 days post-diagnosis (range 35 to 161).

This clonotype has more than one count but fewer than ten. Antigen: not known. V gave up 5 bases and J gave up 7 bases; unmatched junction bases: 9. CDR3 length: 15 amino acids. In germline, CDR1 is DFQATT, CDR2 SNEGSKA (reference sequence). Sequenced with the Oncomine TCR Beta short-read assay was DNA taken from cultured CD4+ T cells. Genomic DNA extraction was carried out from cultured CD4+ T cells. MiXCR, applied by TCRdb to the PCR reads, yields one record per CDR3 protein. This sample has thousands of distinct CDR3 sequences, with about 32% found just once. Stated treatment: roughly ten-day PBMC culture with coronavirus spike peptide pools or control peptides (ViraFEST assay). These CD4+ T cells came from an unexposed donor, sampled before the COVID-19 pandemic (2011-2018). The ViraFEST method relied on peptide pools to expand antigen-specific T cells, followed by TCR sequencing.

The specimen sequenced was CD4+ T cells from blood, cultured in vitro. The J gene is TRBJ2-1, the V gene TRBV20-1, with 12 nucleotides matching TRBD2. This TCR was sampled from a human donor in good health. CDR3 DNA sequence: TGCAGTGCTGAAAGAGGACTAGCGGGAAATAATGAGCAGTTCTTC. Amino acids: CSAERGLAGNNEQFF.